The clone carrying this T cell receptor (beta chain) was counted a few times. Time point in this sample: pre-treatment sample, taken before nivolumab and TIL therapy. The tumor samples were excised metastases, mostly pleural nodules or supraclavicular lymph nodes. The data were obtained in a study of TIL therapy for anti-PD-1-resistant metastatic lung cancer. The immunoSEQ assay was v3. Survey-level samples got 1.5 million to 2.5 million read pairs; deep-level samples got about 5-6 million. Using immunoSEQ multiplex PCR, the repertoire was profiled, and TCRdb retains in-frame clones only, with some absent. The data show 5,900 or so clones, with 66% seen just once and more than 15% held by the top ten. CDR3 length: 16 residues. The V end was cut by 3 bases, the J end by 1 base, with 14 bases between. Germline CDR1 and CDR2: LNHDA and SQIVND (reference sequence).

The sequenced sample was tumor tissue, obtained at baseline. This chain links TRBV19 with TRBJ2-3; a weak D match, TRBD1 (6 bases). The sequence came from a person between 25 and 79 years old with non-small cell lung cancer. CDR3 in amino acids: CASSIGGRGRTDTQYF. Written as DNA, the CDR3 is TGTGCCAGTAGTATTGGGGGCAGGGGCCGCACAGATACGCAGTATTTT. The entire variable domain, with the rest obtained from reference TRBV19 and TRBJ2-3, is as follows: DGGITQSPKYLFRKEGQNVTLSCEQNLNHDAMYWYRQDPGQGLRLIYYSQIVNDFQKGDIAEGYSVSREKKESFPLTVTSAQKNPTAFYLCASSIGGRGRTDTQYFGPGTRLTVL.